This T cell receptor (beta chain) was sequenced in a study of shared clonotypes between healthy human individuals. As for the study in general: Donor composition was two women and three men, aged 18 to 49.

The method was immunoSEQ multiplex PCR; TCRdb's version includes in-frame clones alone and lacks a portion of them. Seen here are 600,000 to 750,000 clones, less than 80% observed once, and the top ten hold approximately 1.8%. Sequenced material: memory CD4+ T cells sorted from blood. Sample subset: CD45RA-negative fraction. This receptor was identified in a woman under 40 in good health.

The CDR3 bases are TGTGCCAGCAGCTCGACAGGGTACGAGCAGTACTTC. Encoded protein: CASSSTGYEQYF. V gene TRBV7-2 combines with J gene TRBJ2-7; TRBD1 matches 7 bases. The CDR3 is made up of 12 amino acids. With 4 bases clipped from V and 4 bases from J, the junction kept 1 base outside the gene matches. Germline V gene lookup returns CDR1 SGHTA and CDR2 FQGNSA.